A selection of T cell receptor beta chains follows, all from one sample in a study of blood T cells in healthy people across ages. TCRdb re-called the 5' RACE reads through MiXCR, storing one row per CDR3 protein. Counted here are some 1.4 million distinct CDR3 sequences, about 40% occurring once; the ten biggest clones make up roughly 7.9%. Sequenced material: blood. The receptors shown here come from a woman aged 18-30 years in good health. Both conserved end residues are part of each CDR3. The order of the fields is D gene, J gene, V gene, CDR3 protein. The D gene is left open where the match is weak.

>TRBD2|TRBJ2-1|TRBV5-6
CASSNGLAGGKQFF
>-|TRBJ2-7|TRBV18
CASSPPSGPEYF
>-|TRBJ2-1|TRBV4-1
CASSQVLEGELGQQFF
>-|TRBJ2-3|TRBV6-5
CASSFQLTSSTDTQYF
>-|TRBJ1-2|TRBV30
CAWSRGAGYGYTF
>TRBD2|-|TRBV2
CASASSGGWSSYNEQYF
>-|TRBJ1-5|TRBV6-2/TRBV6-3
CASSYPRYPSNQPQHF
>TRBD2|TRBJ2-1|TRBV5-5
CASSLPTSVDEQFF
>-|TRBJ1-2|TRBV7-9
CAGLESNYGYTF
>-|TRBJ2-5|TRBV12-3/TRBV12-4
CASSLTTETQYF
>-|TRBJ1-6|TRBV27
CASSLSQGSPLHF
>-|TRBJ2-3|TRBV7-9
CASSAPAGQNTDTQYF
>-|TRBJ1-1|TRBV5-6
CASSLVRMNTEAFF
>-|TRBJ2-4|TRBV28
CASSLARLTPQYF
>-|TRBJ1-2|TRBV19
CASSMSGPRYGYTF
>-|TRBJ2-7|TRBV7-9
CASSLMDSVEQYF
>-|-|TRBV3-1
CASSETNRDEQYF
>TRBD2|TRBJ2-7|TRBV4-1
CASSRDLAGGYNEQYF
>-|TRBJ1-4|TRBV7-9
CASSPWPGAQLGTNEKLFF
>-|-|TRBV6-1
CASTGVTGYEQYF
>TRBD2|-|TRBV7-2
CASSLGQRGSYNEQYF
>TRBD1|TRBJ1-4|TRBV5-1
CASRAGQGWEKLFF
>TRBD1|TRBJ2-7|TRBV9
CASSVAGQGAYEQYF
>TRBD1|-|TRBV15
CATSRAGQGVETQYF
>TRBD1|TRBJ2-7|TRBV6-5
CASSYGATGEETLYF
>-|TRBJ2-7|TRBV27
CASSYGLGPPTYEQYF
>-|TRBJ1-2|TRBV6-5
CASSYSSVATYGYTF
>-|TRBJ1-6|TRBV7-9
CASSLLGLGVAYSPLHF
>-|TRBJ2-5|TRBV20-1
CSAVALYQETQYF
>-|TRBJ1-3|TRBV6-6
CASRDTLSGNTIYF
>TRBD2|TRBJ2-5|TRBV20-1
CSARDTSGGEETQYF
>-|TRBJ2-7|TRBV12-3/TRBV12-4
CASSLIRISYEQYF
>TRBD1|TRBJ1-1|TRBV29-1
CSALDRTNTEAFF
>-|TRBJ2-1|TRBV27
CASSLEGGQGNEQFF
>-|TRBJ2-3|TRBV7-6
CASSFTDATGDTQYF
>-|TRBJ1-1|TRBV6-2/TRBV6-3
CASSYDLGYGAFF
>-|TRBJ2-1|TRBV3-1
CASSHDDRSSYNEQFF
>TRBD1|TRBJ1-2|TRBV30
CARSPGQGAYGYTF
>TRBD1|TRBJ2-1|TRBV5-5
CASSLESRGWELVESNEQFF
>TRBD2|TRBJ2-7|TRBV4-1
CASSQGLAGGTLSYEQYF
>TRBD2|TRBJ2-7|TRBV11-2
CASSLDSGAYEQYF